This T cell receptor (beta chain) is drawn from a study of T cells in localized non-small cell lung cancer. Per germline, CDR1 ENHRY and CDR2 SYGVKD. V lost 10 bases and J 4 bases, leaving 23 bases between the germline ends. CDR3 size: 16 residues. Profiled with immunoSEQ multiplex PCR; TCRdb holds only in-frame clones, not every one. This sample has tens of thousands of clones, with approximately 89% found just once. Sequencing used peripheral blood, obtained before any cancer treatment. This rearrangement joins TRBV10-3 to TRBJ1-5, with D hard to call. The receptor's source is a female donor over 55 with stage I lung adenocarcinoma. The CDR3 sequence is CATESEEGLGNQPQHF. The CDR3 DNA reads as TGTGCCACCGAAAGTGAGGAGGGATTAGGTAATCAGCCCCAGCATTTT.